Listed here is a single TCR beta chain. What it recognizes is unknown. The record originates from a study of cytomegalovirus exposure and HLA in healthy donors. General study results and limits: Clonal expansion was found to be greater in HLA-associated TCR beta chains than in equally common others in a later analysis. A later analysis appeared to link common viral pathogens to several of the most significant clusters. One cluster of highly shared sequence variants probably arose as a sequencing artifact.

Likely unrecorded immune exposures existed in these nominally healthy donors. Germline V CDR1 and CDR2: SNHLY, FYNNEI. The CDR3 has 14 residues. The junction had 8 bases not matched to a gene; V was cut back by 6 bases and J by 5 bases. The PCR made use of 60 Vbeta and 13 Jbeta primers. Assay used: immunoSEQ multiplex PCR; TCRdb lists only in-frame clones, some missing. The sample consists of 150,000 to 200,000 clones, about 79% of them appearing once. Specimen: PBMCs. The genes are TRBV2 and TRBJ2-3; 7 bases line up with TRBD2. This receptor was identified in a woman in her forties or fifties in good health and CMV-seropositive. CDR3: CASRWGGGGDTQYF. CDR3 coding DNA: TGTGCCAGCAGATGGGGCGGGGGTGGAGATACGCAGTATTTT.